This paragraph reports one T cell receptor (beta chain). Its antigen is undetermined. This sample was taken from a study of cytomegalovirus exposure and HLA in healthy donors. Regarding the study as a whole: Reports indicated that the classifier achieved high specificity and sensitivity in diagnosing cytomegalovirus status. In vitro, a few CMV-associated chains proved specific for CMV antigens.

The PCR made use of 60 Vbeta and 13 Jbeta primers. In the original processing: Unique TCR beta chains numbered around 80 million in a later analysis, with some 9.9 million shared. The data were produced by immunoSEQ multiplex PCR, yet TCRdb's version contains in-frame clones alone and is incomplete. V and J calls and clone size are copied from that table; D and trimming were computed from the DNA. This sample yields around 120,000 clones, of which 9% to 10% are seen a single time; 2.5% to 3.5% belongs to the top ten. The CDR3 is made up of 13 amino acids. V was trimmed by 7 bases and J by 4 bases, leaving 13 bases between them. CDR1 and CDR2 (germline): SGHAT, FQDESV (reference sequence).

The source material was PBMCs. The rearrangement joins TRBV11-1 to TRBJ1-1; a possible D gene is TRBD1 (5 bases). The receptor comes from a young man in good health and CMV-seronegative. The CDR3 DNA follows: TGTGCCAGCACTAACGGGGGGAGCACTGAAGCTTTCTTT. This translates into CASTNGGSTEAFF. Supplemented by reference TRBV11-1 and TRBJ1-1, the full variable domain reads EAEVAQSPRYKITEKSQAVAFWCDPISGHATLYWYRQILGQGPELLVQFQDESVVDDSQLPKDRFSAERLKGVDSTLKIQPAELGDSAMYLCASTNGGSTEAFFGQGTRLTVV.